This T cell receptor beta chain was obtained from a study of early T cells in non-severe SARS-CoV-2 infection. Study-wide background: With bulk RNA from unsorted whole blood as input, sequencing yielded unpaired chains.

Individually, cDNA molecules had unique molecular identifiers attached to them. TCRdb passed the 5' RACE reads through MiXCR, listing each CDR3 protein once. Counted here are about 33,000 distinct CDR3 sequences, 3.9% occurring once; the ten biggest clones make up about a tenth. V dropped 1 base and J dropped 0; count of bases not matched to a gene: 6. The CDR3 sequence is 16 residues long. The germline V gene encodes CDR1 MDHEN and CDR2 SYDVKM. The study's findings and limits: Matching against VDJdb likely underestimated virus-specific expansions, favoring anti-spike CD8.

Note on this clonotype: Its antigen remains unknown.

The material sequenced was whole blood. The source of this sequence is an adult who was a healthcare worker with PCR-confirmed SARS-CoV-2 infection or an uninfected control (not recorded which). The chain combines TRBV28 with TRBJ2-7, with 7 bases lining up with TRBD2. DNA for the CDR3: TGTGCCAGCAGTTTATCGACTAGCACCTCCTCCTACGAGCAGTACTTC. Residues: CASSLSTSTSSYEQYF. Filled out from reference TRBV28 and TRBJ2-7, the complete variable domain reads DVKVTQSSRYLVKRTGEKVFLECVQDMDHENMFWYRQDPGLGLRLIYFSYDVKMKEKGDIPEGYSVSREKKERFSLILESASTNQTSMYLCASSLSTSTSSYEQYFGPGTRLTVT.